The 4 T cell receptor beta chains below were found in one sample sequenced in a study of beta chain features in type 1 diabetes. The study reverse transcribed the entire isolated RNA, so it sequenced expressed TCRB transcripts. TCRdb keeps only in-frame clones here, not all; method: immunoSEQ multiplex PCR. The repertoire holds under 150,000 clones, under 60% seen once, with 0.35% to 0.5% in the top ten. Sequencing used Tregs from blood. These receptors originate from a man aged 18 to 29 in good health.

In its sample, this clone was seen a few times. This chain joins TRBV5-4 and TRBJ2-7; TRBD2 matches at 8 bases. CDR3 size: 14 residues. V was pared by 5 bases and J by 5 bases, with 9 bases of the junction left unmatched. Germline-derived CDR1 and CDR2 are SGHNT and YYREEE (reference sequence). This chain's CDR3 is CASRLLAEGDEQYF. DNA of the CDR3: TGTGCCAGCAGGCTACTAGCGGAGGGGGACGAGCAGTACTTC.

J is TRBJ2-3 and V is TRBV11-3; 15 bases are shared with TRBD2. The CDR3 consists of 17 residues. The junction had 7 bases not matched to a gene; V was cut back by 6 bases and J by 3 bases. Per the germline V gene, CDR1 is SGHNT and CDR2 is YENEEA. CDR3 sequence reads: CASSRTSGRAETDTQYF. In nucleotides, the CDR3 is TGTGCCAGCAGTCGGACTAGCGGGAGGGCCGAGACAGATACGCAGTATTTT.

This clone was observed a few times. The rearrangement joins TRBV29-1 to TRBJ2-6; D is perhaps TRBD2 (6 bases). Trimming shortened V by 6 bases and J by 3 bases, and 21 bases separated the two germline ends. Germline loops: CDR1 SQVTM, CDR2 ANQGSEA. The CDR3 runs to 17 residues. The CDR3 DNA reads TGCAGCGTCCGAGGAGGGCGGGGAGTAAATGGGGCCAACGTCCTGACTTTC. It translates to CSVRGGRGVNGANVLTF.

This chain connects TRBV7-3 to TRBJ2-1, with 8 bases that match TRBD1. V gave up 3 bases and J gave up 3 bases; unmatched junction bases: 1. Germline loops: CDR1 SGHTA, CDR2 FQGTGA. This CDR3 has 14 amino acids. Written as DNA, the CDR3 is TGTGCCAGCAGCTTCGACAGGGGCTACAATGAGCAGTTCTTC. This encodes CASSFDRGYNEQFF.